Listed here are 13 T cell receptor beta chains from one sample, sequenced in a study of shared clonotypes between healthy human individuals. Profiled with immunoSEQ multiplex PCR; TCRdb holds only in-frame clones, not every one. The repertoire holds roughly 1,000,000 clones, with approximately 80% as singletons. Material for sequencing was memory CD4+ T cells from PBMCs. Subset of the sample: CD45RA-negative fraction. The receptors shown here come from a man aged 18 to 30 in good health. Some clones in this sample may be carry-over from other donors' samples.

In nucleotides, the CDR3 is TGTGCCAGCAGCCAACGGGGGGCAGGGACAGATACGCAGTATTTT. This codes for CASSQRGAGTDTQYF. This sequence joins TRBV14 and TRBJ2-3; perhaps TRBD2 as D (7 bases). Trimming cost V 2 bases and J 3 bases, with 12 bases left between them. Germline CDR1 and CDR2: SGHDN and FVKESK. The CDR3 covers 15 residues.

The CDR3 is CASSFGLSGGPYEQYF. CDR3 nucleotide sequence: TGCGCCAGCAGCTTCGGTCTGAGTGGCGGCCCCTACGAGCAGTACTTC. V and J are TRBV5-1 and TRBJ2-7; D is undetermined. The CDR3 has 16 residues. Trimming removed 2 bases at V and 2 bases at J, with 17 bases between. CDR1 is SGHRS and CDR2 is YFSETQ in the germline V gene.

The chain joins TRBV25-1 to TRBJ1-1, with D unclear. Germline CDR1 and CDR2: MGHDK and SYGVNS. V was cut by 8 bases and J by 0 bases, with 16 bases left in between. The CDR3 has 15 residues. As DNA, the CDR3 is TGTGCCAGCCAACCAAGCGAACGGCTGAACACTGAAGCTTTCTTT. It is translated as CASQPSERLNTEAFF.

The chain joins TRBV6-6 to TRBJ2-3; 10 nucleotides line up with TRBD2. Germline loops: CDR1 MNHNY, CDR2 SVGAGI (reference sequence). J gave up 6 bases and V 6 bases, and 12 bases lay outside the gene matches. The CDR3 runs 16 residues. The CDR3 region has the DNA TGTGCCAGCAGCACTTCTGGAGCTAGCGGGAGTGATACGCAGTATTTT. It specifies CASSTSGASGSDTQYF.

The V call is TRBV6-5, the J call TRBJ2-6, with D possibly being TRBD2 (6 bases). V was pared by 8 bases and J by 1 base, with 12 bases between. This CDR3 is 15 amino acids long. Per the germline V gene, CDR1 is MNHEY and CDR2 is SVGAGI. CDR3 in amino acids: CASSPAGSGANVLTF. The CDR3 DNA reads as TGTGCCAGCTCGCCAGCGGGTTCTGGGGCCAACGTCCTGACTTTC.

The chain recombines TRBV2 with TRBJ2-7; 9 bases match TRBD1. J gave up 5 bases and V 6 bases, and 11 bases lay outside the gene matches. The CDR3 consists of 15 residues. The germline V gene has CDR1 SNHLY and CDR2 FYNNEI. CDR3 in DNA: TGTGCCAGCAGCGCAGGACAGGGGTTTACCCACGAGCAGTACTTC. This encodes CASSAGQGFTHEQYF.

This chain uses TRBV6-6 with TRBJ1-1, with TRBD1 matching over 7 bases. The CDR3 totals 15 residues. Germline assignment: CDR1 MNHNY and CDR2 SVGAGI (reference sequence). Germline trimming cut 0 bases from V and 0 bases from J; bases unmatched to any gene: 1. The CDR3 DNA sequence: TGTGCCAGCAGTTACTCGACAGGGCTGAACACTGAAGCTTTCTTT. This gives the protein CASSYSTGLNTEAFF.

The chain has TRBV5-1 and TRBJ2-5; D is uncertain. Germline V CDR1 and CDR2: SGHRS, YFSETQ. The ends were cut back, 7 bases at V and 6 bases at J, with 13 bases in the middle. CDR3 length: 12 amino acids. Written as DNA, the CDR3 is TGCGCCAGCTCTTACTCCCTAAAGACCCAGTACTTC. Translating gives CASSYSLKTQYF.

V is TRBV6-5 and J is TRBJ1-2; D possibly corresponds to TRBD1 (5 bases). Trimming cost V 4 bases and J 4 bases, with 16 bases left between them. CDR3 length equals 15 residues. Germline CDR1 and CDR2: MNHEY and SVGAGI. The CDR3 spells CASSLTMAGGYGYTF. The CDR3 DNA reads as TGTGCCAGCAGTTTAACTATGGCTGGGGGCTATGGCTACACCTTC.

In nucleotides, the CDR3 is TGTGCCAGCAGCTTAGGGTATGGTGAGCAGTTCTTC. This codes for CASSLGYGEQFF. The V call is TRBV7-7, the J call TRBJ2-1, with D unresolved. Between the trimmed V and J ends, which lost 1 base and 9 bases, there was a span of 7 bases. The CDR3 has 12 amino acids. Germline CDR1 and CDR2: SSHAT and FNYEAQ (reference sequence).

V usage is TRBV27 and J usage is TRBJ2-7; 8 nucleotides agree with TRBD2. The CDR3 totals 14 residues. Germline V gene sequence: CDR1 MNHEY, CDR2 SMNVEV (reference sequence). V trimming: 7 bases; J trimming: 7 bases; junction bases outside the gene matches: 12. The CDR3 DNA is TGTGCCAGCAAGGCACTAGCGGAGACCTGGGAGCAGTACTTC. This gives the protein CASKALAETWEQYF.

The V and J genes are TRBV5-1 and TRBJ2-5, with 14 bases aligning to TRBD2. The CDR3 runs to 16 residues. Looked up from germline, CDR1 is SGHRS and CDR2 is YFSETQ. Trimming took 2 bases from V and 4 from J; bases not matched to a gene: 4. The CDR3 bases are TGCGCCAGCAGCTTCGGACTAGCGGGAGGCGGAGAGACCCAGTACTTC. Protein: CASSFGLAGGGETQYF. Full variable domain (rest looked up from reference TRBV5-1 and TRBJ2-5): KAGVTQTPRYLIKTRGQQVTLSCSPISGHRSVSWYQQTPGQGLQFLFEYFSETQRNKGNFPGRFSGRQFSNSRSEMNVSTLELGDSALYLCASSFGLAGGGETQYFGPGTRLLVL.

The chain recombines TRBV5-6 with TRBJ1-2, with D perhaps TRBD1 (5 bases). The ends were cut back, 3 bases at V and 7 bases at J, with 13 bases in the middle. Germline values: CDR1 SGHDT, CDR2 YYEEEE. CDR3 length: 13 amino acids. CDR3 sequence: CASSSRGAAGYTF. As DNA, the CDR3 is TGTGCCAGCAGCTCTCGAGGGGCGGCTGGCTACACCTTC.